Following are 19 T cell receptor beta chains from one sample sequenced in a study of CD4+ T cells in melanoma (dated by TCRdb to between 2021 and 2023). The library relied on the immunoSEQ multiplex PCR assay. In TCRdb, the immuneACCESS table is reduced to in-frame sequences with V and J assigned. These tables do not hold every clone; where another copy was compared, an unresolved V gene accounts for under half, and the others remain unexplained. For this sample the table gives some 47,000 clones, of which approximately 89% were detected only once. The ten largest clonotypes hold roughly 12% of the sample. The sample comprised peripheral blood. The source of these receptors is a human donor with melanoma.

This clone was recorded once. V and J are TRBV2 and TRBJ1-3, with D hard to call. Germline CDR1 SNHLY, CDR2 FYNNEI. V lost 1 base and J 1 base, leaving 11 bases between the germline ends. The length of the CDR3 is 16 residues. The DNA of the CDR3 is TGTGCCAGCAGTGAAGTCCCCGGGGTGTCTGGAAACACCATATATTTT. Amino acids: CASSEVPGVSGNTIYF.

The V gene is TRBV7-2, the J gene TRBJ2-5; possible D gene TRBD2, 5 bases. This CDR3 contains 13 residues. Trimming pared 5 bases from V and 2 bases from J, leaving 9 bases between. The germline V gene has CDR1 SGHTA and CDR2 FQGNSA. CDR3 DNA: TGTGCCAGCAGCCCCGGACTTCAAGAGACCCAGTACTTC. This encodes CASSPGLQETQYF.

This clone was seen a single time. The CDR3 loop reads CASSWGAGGVYNEQFF. CDR3 coding DNA: TGTGCCAGCAGCTGGGGAGCGGGGGGAGTGTACAATGAGCAGTTCTTC. V is TRBV11-2 and J is TRBJ2-1; 9 bases line up with TRBD2. CDR1 is SGHAT, CDR2 FQNNGV, per germline. With V trimmed by 4 bases and J by 4 bases, 8 bases remained unmatched. This CDR3 spans 16 amino acids.

The genes are TRBV11-1 and TRBJ1-1; D possibly corresponds to TRBD1 (5 bases). Germline V gene sequence: CDR1 SGHAT, CDR2 FQDESV (reference sequence). The CDR3 runs 14 residues. Trimming left V 5 bases short and J 5 bases short, with 15 bases between. For the CDR3, the DNA is TGTGCCAGCAGCGCGGAGGGGCTGTATACTGAAGCTTTCTTT. As protein: CASSAEGLYTEAFF.

This chain joins TRBV28 and TRBJ1-2; TRBD1 matches 7 bases. The germline CDR1 and CDR2 sequences are MDHEN and SYDVKM. The J segment lost 4 bases and the V segment lost 4 bases, leaving 6 bases of the junction unmatched. This CDR3 comprises 14 residues. CDR3 coding DNA: TGTGCCAGCAGTTCAGGGGGGGATGGCTATGGCTACACCTTC. The encoded protein is CASSSGGDGYGYTF.

The chain links TRBV7-2 to TRBJ2-7, with D possibly matching TRBD2 (6 bases). V was pared by 5 bases and J by 3 bases, with 11 bases between. CDR3 size: 13 residues. The germline V gene encodes CDR1 SGHTA and CDR2 FQGNSA. The CDR3: CASSRTGVYEQYF. The CDR3 DNA reads TGTGCCAGCAGCCGCACGGGGGTCTACGAGCAGTACTTC.

This sequence joins TRBV7-3 and TRBJ1-1; perhaps TRBD1 as D (5 bases). Per the germline V gene, CDR1 is SGHTA and CDR2 is FQGTGA. V dropped 2 bases and J dropped 5 bases, with 15 bases sitting between them. There are 15 residues in the CDR3. CDR3 nucleotides: TGTGCCAGCAGCTTAGTTACGGGGCGGAGAACTGAAGCTTTCTTT. Encoded protein: CASSLVTGRRTEAFF.

The V call is TRBV11-3, the J call TRBJ2-2; possibly TRBD2 for D (8 bases). Germline V gene data show CDR1 as SGHNT and CDR2 as YENEEA. The CDR3 extends over 17 amino acids. The V gene lost 5 bases and the J gene lost 1 base, with 17 bases spanning the gap. The CDR3 is CASSAGGGTVNTGELFF. DNA of the CDR3: TGTGCCAGCAGCGCCGGGGGGGGGACAGTGAACACCGGGGAGCTGTTTTTT.

This clone has a handful of counts. An end of the junction differs from the germline gene, which may be a read error. The chain is built from TRBV5-1 and TRBJ2-3, with TRBD2 matching 8 bases. CDR3 size: 15 residues. Germline V lookup: CDR1 SGHRS, CDR2 YFSETQ. This CDR3 reads CASSKWSLAADTQYF. The CDR3 DNA is TGTGCCAGCAGCAAGTGGTCACTAGCGGCAGATACGCAGTATTTT.

The rearrangement uses TRBV7-6 and TRBJ2-1; 14 positions agree with TRBD2. With V trimmed by 5 bases and J by 15 bases, 15 bases remained unmatched. This CDR3 contains 16 residues. The V gene's germline CDR1 is SGHVS and CDR2 FNYEAQ. The CDR3 region has the DNA TGTGCCAGCAGCCCCGGACTAGCGGGGGGCCCTCCTTCTCCGTTCTTC. Residues: CASSPGLAGGPPSPFF.

The CDR3, as DNA: TGTGCCAGCAGCGTCCGGGAGGGAGCCTATGGCTACACCTTC. Its translation: CASSVREGAYGYTF. V gene TRBV9 combines with J gene TRBJ1-2; D gene ambiguous. CDR1 is SGDLS, CDR2 YYNGEE, per germline. V lost 2 bases and J lost 4, with 12 bases in between. This CDR3 contains 14 residues.

This chain links TRBV7-8 with TRBJ2-7; TRBD1 matches 10 bases. CDR3 length equals 15 residues. V shed 1 base and J 4 bases; nucleotides not matched to a gene: 4. CDR1 and CDR2 (germline): SGHVS, FQNEAQ. CDR3 residues: CASSLGTGGIYEQYF. The CDR3 DNA reads TGTGCCAGCAGCTTAGGGACAGGGGGGATTTACGAGCAGTACTTC.

This chain links TRBV14 with TRBJ2-3; tentative D call: TRBD1 (6 bases). This CDR3 is 17 amino acids long. CDR1 and CDR2 (germline): SGHDN, FVKESK. V lost 0 bases and J lost 2, with 15 bases in between. This chain's CDR3 is CASSQDNPGDFTDTQYF. CDR3 coding DNA: TGTGCCAGCAGCCAAGATAACCCAGGGGATTTCACAGATACGCAGTATTTT.

The chain links TRBV5-1 to TRBJ1-6, with 9 bases that match TRBD1. With 0 bases clipped from V and 9 bases from J, the junction kept 7 bases outside the gene matches. From germline, CDR1 is SGHRS and CDR2 YFSETQ. The CDR3 has 16 residues. Written as DNA, the CDR3 is TGCGCCAGCAGCTTGGGCAGTACAGGGGGCGGTTCACCCCTCCACTTT. Its translation is CASSLGSTGGGSPLHF.

This rearrangement joins TRBV6-6 to TRBJ2-2; no definite D call. The CDR3 covers 12 residues. Trimming left V 5 bases short and J 1 base short, with 2 bases between. Germline V gene data show CDR1 as MNHNY and CDR2 as SVGAGI (reference sequence). The CDR3 coding sequence is TGTGCCAGCAGTAAGAACACCGGGGAGCTGTTTTTT. Its protein is CASSKNTGELFF.

The V and J genes are TRBV27 and TRBJ2-1, with TRBD2 matching over 10 bases. CDR3 length: 17 residues. With 1 base clipped from V and 10 bases from J, the junction kept 13 bases outside the gene matches. Germline V gives CDR1 MNHEY, CDR2 SMNVEV (reference sequence). For the CDR3, the DNA is TGTGCCAGCAGTTTATGGGGGGGGTCTAGCGGGAGCTGGGAGCAGTTCTTC. This translates into CASSLWGGSSGSWEQFF.

The chain uses TRBV2 and TRBJ2-7; 7 bases line up with TRBD1. V lost 6 bases and J lost 4; bases outside the gene matches: 6. The germline gives CDR1 SNHLY, CDR2 FYNNEI. The CDR3 covers 13 residues. Written as DNA, the CDR3 is TGTGCCAGCAGGGGGGACAGTCAATACGAGCAGTACTTC. Protein: CASRGDSQYEQYF. The full variable domain, in which reference TRBV2 and TRBJ2-7 provide the parts outside the CDR3, is EPEVTQTPSHQVTQMGQEVILRCVPISNHLYFYWYRQILGQKVEFLVSFYNNEISEKSEIFDDQFSVERPDGSNFTLKIRSTKLEDSAMYFCASRGDSQYEQYFGPGTRLTVT.

This clone occurred a few times. The chain carries TRBV4-2 and TRBJ1-3; D not certain. V was shortened by 3 bases and J by 2 bases, with 17 bases between the two germline ends. Germline-derived CDR1 and CDR2 are LGHNA and YNFKEQ. The CDR3 contains 17 residues. CDR3 sequence: CASSHSGTGSPGNTIYF. The CDR3 DNA reads as TGTGCCAGCAGCCACTCAGGCACGGGGTCGCCTGGAAACACCATATATTTT.

V and J are TRBV28 and TRBJ1-5; D remains ambiguous. The germline CDR1 and CDR2 sequences are MDHEN and SYDVKM. The CDR3 is 14 amino acids. With 4 bases removed from V and 2 bases from J, the gap between germline ends came to 9 bases. Here the CDR3 DNA reads TGTGCCAGCAGTTACGGGTGGGGCAATCAGCCCCAGCATTTT. It specifies CASSYGWGNQPQHF.